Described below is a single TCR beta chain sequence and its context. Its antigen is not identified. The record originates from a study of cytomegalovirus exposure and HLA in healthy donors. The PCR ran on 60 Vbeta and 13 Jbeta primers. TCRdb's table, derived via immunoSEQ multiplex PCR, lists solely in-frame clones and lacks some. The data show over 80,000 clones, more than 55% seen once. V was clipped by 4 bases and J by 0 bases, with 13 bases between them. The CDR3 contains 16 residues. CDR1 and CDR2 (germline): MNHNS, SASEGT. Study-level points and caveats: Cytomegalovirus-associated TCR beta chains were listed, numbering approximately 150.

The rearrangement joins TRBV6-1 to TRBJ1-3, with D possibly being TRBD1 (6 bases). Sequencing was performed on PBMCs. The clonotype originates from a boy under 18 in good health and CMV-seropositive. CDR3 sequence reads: CASSGDRYSSGNTIYF. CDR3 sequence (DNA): TGTGCCAGCAGTGGCGACAGGTACAGCTCTGGAAACACCATATATTTT.